The sample holds a few counts of the clone carrying this TCR beta chain. This sample was included in a study of spatial heterogeneity in lung cancer. Study-wide background: Samples were donated by 72 untreated early-stage non-small cell lung cancer patients. Every unique TCR and UMI combination, on average, appeared more than ten times in raw reads. Alpha-chain sequences were consistently detected less often than beta-chain sequences.

Trimming stripped 0 bases from V and 5 bases from J, with 10 bases between. This CDR3 is built from 14 residues. CDR1 and CDR2 from the germline V gene are DFQATT and SNEGSKA (reference sequence). Documented time point: blood at routine non-recurrence follow-up after resection. Researchers sequenced whole RNA taken from tumor, nontumor lung or frozen PBMC without sorting. TCRdb re-derived calls from the 5' RACE reads in MiXCR, one entry per CDR3 protein. Of around 110,000 distinct CDR3 sequences listed, 9% to 15% are singletons. This sequence was found in a male donor with early-stage non-small cell lung cancer. Sequencing was performed on PBMCs, taken at follow-up. V gene TRBV20-1 combines with J gene TRBJ2-2; D perhaps matches TRBD1 (6 bases). The CDR3 protein is CSARDQGSTGELFF. The CDR3, as DNA: TGCAGTGCTAGAGATCAGGGGTCGACCGGGGAGCTGTTTTTT.